The 31 T cell receptor beta chains listed next were all sequenced from one sample in a study of blood T cell repertoires in COVID-19. Libraries were prepared by immunoSEQ multiplex PCR; TCRdb keeps only in-frame clonotypes and omits some of them. This sample has some 150,000 clones, with about 85% found just once. Sample: peripheral blood. These receptors were collected from a woman in her 70s with COVID-19, enrolled during active disease.

The rearrangement uses TRBV10-3 and TRBJ2-1; 12 nucleotides line up with TRBD2. Germline values: CDR1 ENHRY, CDR2 SYGVKD. The ends lost 6 bases at V and 6 bases at J; junction bases unmatched: 6. The CDR3 contains 15 residues. The CDR3 sequence is CAISSPGLAGNEQFF. The CDR3 DNA reads as TGTGCCATCAGCTCACCGGGACTAGCGGGCAATGAGCAGTTCTTC.

The chain carries TRBV7-9 and TRBJ1-4; 7 bases are a match to TRBD1. Germline V CDR1 and CDR2: SEHNR, FQNEAQ (reference sequence). Trimming cost V 5 bases and J 6 bases; bases outside gene matches: 9. The length of the CDR3 is 15 residues. The DNA of the CDR3 is TGTGCCAGCAGCCCACGCAGGGGGAACGATGAAAAACTGTTTTTT. Encoded protein: CASSPRRGNDEKLFF.

J is TRBJ1-6 and V is TRBV6-5, with D perhaps TRBD1 (5 bases). The V gene's germline CDR1 is MNHEY and CDR2 SVGAGI. The CDR3 length is 14 residues. V shed 2 bases and J shed 6 bases, with 8 bases lying between them. In DNA form, the CDR3 reads TGTGCCAGCAGTTACGCAGGGTCTAATTCACCCCTCCACTTT. Its protein product is CASSYAGSNSPLHF.

The rearrangement joins TRBV6-1 to TRBJ2-7, with D possibly being TRBD1 (7 bases). With 3 bases removed from V and 1 base from J, the gap between germline ends came to 16 bases. CDR1 is MNHNS, CDR2 SASEGT, per germline. CDR3 length: 16 amino acids. DNA of the CDR3: TGTGCCAGCAGTGAGGCGGGGACAGTCCTATCCTACGAGCAGTACTTC. Translated, it gives CASSEAGTVLSYEQYF.

The chain carries TRBV2 and TRBJ1-2; 12 nucleotides match TRBD1. The CDR3 has 14 residues. Germline CDR1 and CDR2: SNHLY and FYNNEI. After removal of 10 bases from V and 1 base from J, the junction contained 4 bases not matched to a gene. The CDR3 loop reads CATWDRGRNYGYTF. The CDR3 DNA sequence: TGTGCCACCTGGGACAGGGGGCGTAACTATGGCTACACCTTC.

The chain is built from TRBV28 and TRBJ2-7; 7 bases map to TRBD1. CDR1 MDHEN and CDR2 SYDVKM come from the germline V gene. The trim removed 7 bases at V and 9 bases at J, leaving 15 bases unmatched. This CDR3 spans 14 amino acids. CDR3 protein: CASTYYDRAVPQYF. The CDR3 DNA sequence: TGTGCCAGCACCTATTATGACAGGGCAGTCCCGCAGTACTTC. The full variable domain, its missing parts supplied by reference TRBV28 and TRBJ2-7, is DVKVTQSSRYLVKRTGEKVFLECVQDMDHENMFWYRQDPGLGLRLIYFSYDVKMKEKGDIPEGYSVSREKKERFSLILESASTNQTSMYLCASTYYDRAVPQYFGPGTRLTVT.

The V call is TRBV24-1, the J call TRBJ2-5, with 9 bases lining up with TRBD2. This CDR3 region has 15 residues. Germline loops: CDR1 KGHDR, CDR2 SFDVKD. V dropped 4 bases and J dropped 1; count of bases not matched to a gene: 3. CDR3 sequence (DNA): TGTGCCACCAGTGACTTGACTAGCGGCCAAGAGACCCAGTACTTC. This gives the protein CATSDLTSGQETQYF.

The CDR3 is CASSAMPLAADRAQYF. Written as DNA, the CDR3 is TGTGCCAGCAGCGCAATGCCCTTAGCGGCAGATAGGGCCCAGTACTTC. The chain carries TRBV7-6 and TRBJ2-5, with D maybe TRBD2 (6 bases). From germline, CDR1 is SGHVS and CDR2 FNYEAQ. V was cut by 5 bases and J by 9 bases, with 25 bases left in between. This CDR3 has 16 amino acids.

V and J are TRBV7-9 and TRBJ2-7; 8 nucleotides match TRBD2. Trimming removed 4 bases from V and 2 bases from J; junction bases left unmatched: 7. Germline V gene data show CDR1 as SEHNR and CDR2 as FQNEAQ (reference sequence). CDR3 length: 15 amino acids. The CDR3 loop is CASSSQAGGAYEQYF. The CDR3, as DNA: TGTGCCAGCAGCTCGCAGGCGGGGGGCGCCTACGAGCAGTACTTC.

The chain uses TRBV27 and TRBJ2-7; 11 bases are a match to TRBD2. The germline gives CDR1 MNHEY, CDR2 SMNVEV (reference sequence). This CDR3 is 15 amino acids long. After removal of 5 bases from V and 1 base from J, the junction contained 4 bases not matched to a gene. The CDR3 nucleotides are TGTGCCAGCAGTCGAACTAGCGGGGGATCCTACGAGCAGTACTTC. It yields the protein CASSRTSGGSYEQYF.

The chain recombines TRBV19 with TRBJ1-2, with 7 bases fitting TRBD1. Germline CDR1 LNHDA, CDR2 SQIVND (reference sequence). Germline trimming cut 3 bases from V and 4 bases from J; bases unmatched to any gene: 2. The CDR3 has 13 amino acids. CDR3 amino acids: CASSIGQVYGYTF. CDR3 DNA: TGTGCCAGTAGTATCGGACAGGTCTATGGCTACACCTTC.

The chain combines TRBV27 with TRBJ1-1; D is uncertain. The ends were cut back, 5 bases at V and 1 base at J, with 11 bases in the middle. Per germline, CDR1 MNHEY and CDR2 SMNVEV (reference sequence). The CDR3 covers 14 residues. As DNA, the CDR3 is TGTGCCAGCAGTCCACCTCAGAAGAACACTGAAGCTTTCTTT. Translation: CASSPPQKNTEAFF.

This rearrangement joins TRBV5-1 to TRBJ2-6; tentative D call: TRBD1 (6 bases). Trimming cost V 3 bases and J 1 base, with 11 bases left between them. This CDR3 is built from 16 residues. Germline V lookup: CDR1 SGHRS, CDR2 YFSETQ. This CDR3 is CASSSTGFSGANVLTF. CDR3 in DNA: TGCGCCAGCAGCTCCACAGGGTTTTCTGGGGCCAACGTCCTGACTTTC.

The rearrangement uses TRBV3-1 (or the pseudogene TRBV3-2) and TRBJ1-1; no clear D gene. This CDR3 is built from 11 residues. Trimming cost V 5 bases and J 3 bases, with 4 bases left between them. Per germline, CDR1 LGHDT and CDR2 YNNKEL (reference sequence). The CDR3 loop reads CASSADTEAFF. The CDR3 DNA is TGTGCCAGCAGCGCAGACACTGAAGCTTTCTTT.

The chain couples TRBV28 to TRBJ2-7; D might be TRBD1 (5 bases). The germline V and J ends were trimmed by 6 bases and 4 bases, with 16 bases remaining between them. The germline CDR1 and CDR2 sequences are MDHEN and SYDVKM. There are 14 residues in the CDR3. The chain's CDR3 is CASRIADRLYEQYF. For the CDR3, the DNA is TGTGCCAGCAGAATCGCCGACAGATTATACGAGCAGTACTTC.

This clone was recorded a few times. This chain connects TRBV20-1 to TRBJ2-7; 9 bases are a match to TRBD2. CDR1 is DFQATT, CDR2 SNEGSKA, per germline (reference sequence). CDR3 size: 15 residues. After removal of 3 bases from V and 3 bases from J, the junction contained 9 bases not matched to a gene. The CDR3 bases are TGCAGTGCTAGTCCCCTTCGACTAGCGGACTACGAGCAGTACTTC. Its protein is CSASPLRLADYEQYF.

The chain links TRBV28 to TRBJ1-2; 8 bases align to TRBD1. CDR1 and CDR2 from the germline V gene are MDHEN and SYDVKM. Trimming took 7 bases from V and 7 from J; bases not matched to a gene: 14. This CDR3 contains 15 residues. This chain's CDR3 is CASNTPRQGAFGYTF. CDR3 bases: TGTGCCAGCAACACCCCGCGGCAGGGGGCATTTGGCTACACCTTC.

This sequence joins TRBV5-1 and TRBJ1-2; the D gene is possibly TRBD1 (6 bases). Germline values: CDR1 SGHRS, CDR2 YFSETQ. V lost 3 bases and J lost 3, with 12 bases in between. This CDR3 has 14 amino acids. CDR3 in DNA: TGCGCCAGCAGCTCCCTTCAGGGGCACTATGGCTACACCTTC. It is translated as CASSSLQGHYGYTF.

V and J are TRBV6-1 and TRBJ1-5, with TRBD1 identical over 9 bases. The CDR3 covers 17 residues. Trimming removed 4 bases from V and 2 bases from J; junction bases left unmatched: 9. The germline gives CDR1 MNHNS, CDR2 SASEGT. For the CDR3, the DNA is TGTGCCAGCAGTGCCGGACAGGGGCCTTTAGGCAATCAGCCCCAGCATTTT. Encoded protein: CASSAGQGPLGNQPQHF.

The chain combines TRBV28 with TRBJ1-1; TRBD1 is a possible D gene (6 bases). This CDR3 contains 13 residues. V shed 8 bases and J shed 1 base, with 11 bases lying between them. Looked up from germline, CDR1 is MDHEN and CDR2 is SYDVKM. The CDR3 DNA is TGTGCCAGCGCCCCGGGACAGAACACTGAAGCTTTCTTT. Translated: CASAPGQNTEAFF.

This sequence joins TRBV11-2 and TRBJ2-4; TRBD2 matches 8 bases. The germline CDR1 and CDR2 sequences are SGHAT and FQNNGV. CDR3 length equals 17 residues. The ends lost 1 base at V and 5 bases at J; junction bases unmatched: 10. The CDR3 DNA reads TGTGCCAGCAGCTTAGCTGGTCGTGGTAGCGGGGAAAACATTCAGTACTTC. Translating it yields CASSLAGRGSGENIQYF. The full variable domain, completed using reference TRBV11-2 and TRBJ2-4, is EAGVAQSPRYKIIEKRQSVAFWCNPISGHATLYWYQQILGQGPKLLIQFQNNGVVDDSQLPKDRFSAERLKGVDSTLKIQPAKLEDSAVYLCASSLAGRGSGENIQYFGAGTRLSVL.

The chain couples TRBV12-3 or TRBV12-4 to TRBJ1-1, with TRBD1 matching 7 bases. The CDR3 is 13 amino acids. The ends lost 6 bases at V and 6 bases at J; junction bases unmatched: 7. CDR3 sequence: CASSPTGQAEAFF. DNA of the CDR3: TGTGCCAGCAGCCCTACCGGACAGGCTGAAGCTTTCTTT.

The rearrangement uses TRBV19 and TRBJ2-7; TRBD1 matches at 9 bases. After removal of 6 bases from V and 2 bases from J, the junction contained 11 bases not matched to a gene. The CDR3 runs to 16 residues. Germline V gene data show CDR1 as LNHDA and CDR2 as SQIVND (reference sequence). The DNA of the CDR3 is TGTGCCAGTAGGCGTAACGTCGGGACAGGGCCCTACGAGCAGTACTTC. It encodes CASRRNVGTGPYEQYF.

This chain uses TRBV20-1 with TRBJ1-4; tentative D call: TRBD1 (6 bases). CDR3 length: 13 residues. Germline assignment: CDR1 DFQATT and CDR2 SNEGSKA (reference sequence). V lost 3 bases, J lost 8 bases, and 13 bases lay in between. CDR3 coding DNA: TGCAGTGCTAGTGGGGGCCTCGGCGAAAAACTGTTTTTT. This codes for CSASGGLGEKLFF.

V gene TRBV12-5 combines with J gene TRBJ2-3; the D is unclear. Trimming pared 5 bases from V and 10 bases from J, leaving 13 bases between. Germline V gives CDR1 LGHNT, CDR2 FRNRAP. The CDR3 runs 12 residues. The chain's CDR3 is CASGPNRVAQYF. The CDR3 DNA sequence: TGTGCTAGTGGTCCGAATCGAGTGGCGCAGTATTTT.

The chain recombines TRBV18 with TRBJ1-1, with a possible D match to TRBD1 (6 bases). The CDR3 contains 12 residues. V was clipped by 1 base and J by 7 bases, with 7 bases between them. Germline CDR1 and CDR2: KGHSH and LQKENI. The DNA of the CDR3 is TGTGCCAGCTCACCACTCAGGGGTGAAGCTTTCTTT. Translation gives CASSPLRGEAFF. Combining the CDR3 with reference TRBV18 and TRBJ1-1 gives the whole variable domain NAGVMQNPRHLVRRRGQEARLRCSPMKGHSHVYWYRQLPEEGLKFMVYLQKENIIDESGMPKERFSAEFPKEGPSILRIQQVVRGDSAAYFCASSPLRGEAFFGQGTRLTVV.

The V gene is TRBV19, the J gene TRBJ2-2; tentative D call: TRBD2 (5 bases). With 6 bases removed from V and 6 bases from J, the gap between germline ends came to 14 bases. CDR1 LNHDA and CDR2 SQIVND come from the germline V gene (reference sequence). This CDR3 contains 14 residues. The CDR3 sequence: CASRTTPRAGELFF. CDR3 DNA: TGTGCCAGTAGGACCACACCGAGGGCCGGGGAGCTGTTTTTT. The whole variable domain, filled in from reference TRBV19 and TRBJ2-2, reads DGGITQSPKYLFRKEGQNVTLSCEQNLNHDAMYWYRQDPGQGLRLIYYSQIVNDFQKGDIAEGYSVSREKKESFPLTVTSAQKNPTAFYLCASRTTPRAGELFFGEGSRLTVL.

V is TRBV5-1 and J is TRBJ2-1, with D unclear. Germline lookup yields CDR1 SGHRS and CDR2 YFSETQ. The CDR3 is 13 amino acids. V dropped 1 base and J dropped 7 bases, with 9 bases sitting between them. The CDR3 loop is CASSLNVLNEQFF. The CDR3 coding sequence is TGCGCCAGCAGCTTGAACGTCCTAAATGAGCAGTTCTTC.

This clone occurred once. The rearrangement links TRBV7-2 to TRBJ1-2; TRBD1 matches 7 bases. The CDR3 consists of 13 residues. V dropped 1 base and J dropped 10; count of bases not matched to a gene: 6. Germline V gene sequence: CDR1 SGHTA, CDR2 FQGNSA. The CDR3 sequence: CASSLEGGNSYTF. The CDR3 DNA reads TGTGCCAGCAGCTTAGAAGGGGGCAATTCCTACACCTTC.

This sequence joins TRBV24-1 and TRBJ2-5, with 7 positions matching TRBD1. CDR1 and CDR2 (germline): KGHDR, SFDVKD. This CDR3 is 15 amino acids long. Trimming took 3 bases from V and 2 from J; bases not matched to a gene: 5. The CDR3, as DNA: TGTGCCACCAGTGATCCCGGACAGGTACAAGAGACCCAGTACTTC. It encodes CATSDPGQVQETQYF.

This clone came up once. V and J are TRBV12-3 or TRBV12-4 and TRBJ1-5; 7 bases map to TRBD1. V trimming: 6 bases; J trimming: 2 bases; junction bases outside the gene matches: 1. CDR3 size: 13 residues. CDR3 sequence (DNA): TGTGCCAGCAGGCAGGGGGGCAATCAGCCCCAGCATTTT. This gives the protein CASRQGGNQPQHF.